Below, one T cell receptor beta chain is given with its context. Its specificity is unknown. Researchers ran the PCR with 60 Vbeta and 13 Jbeta primers. The assay was immunoSEQ multiplex PCR, and TCRdb's table has in-frame clones only and misses some. The data contain about 52,000 clones, 60% to 75% of them singletons. Germline trimming cut 5 bases from V and 0 bases from J; bases unmatched to any gene: 6. The CDR3 sequence is 16 residues long. Per the germline V gene, CDR1 is MGHDK and CDR2 is SYGVNS. The source of the sample is a study of cytomegalovirus exposure and HLA in healthy donors. The wider study: There were 117 million unique TCR beta sequences, drawn from 150 million to 200 million T cells, in an earlier analysis. Points from the study as a whole: In an earlier analysis, about 87% or about 30%: the productive usage of most TCR beta V segments.

This TCR derives from a woman between 50 and 59 years old in good health and CMV-seronegative. Material: PBMCs. J is TRBJ1-3 and V is TRBV25-1, with TRBD1 matching 8 bases. As DNA, the CDR3 is TGTGCCAGCAGTCAGACAGGGGTCGGCTCTGGAAACACCATATATTTT. Translating it yields CASSQTGVGSGNTIYF.